This T cell receptor (beta chain) originates from a study of shared clonotypes between healthy human individuals. Study information: Donors had three CD4 naive, three CD4 memory, two CD8 naive and one CD8 memory plate apiece. Study-level findings and limits: Naive CD4 clonotypes were shared across a few donors at 4% to 5%.

Generated by immunoSEQ multiplex PCR, the TCRdb table keeps only in-frame clones and is missing some. The table records about 2 million clones, 85% to 95% of them present only once. Adult donors, all healthy and HIV-negative, had no recent acute infections or vaccinations. Both subsets, CD45RA+ naive and CD45RA-negative memory, were split from the CD4+ cells. A note on this clone: Its antigen is unidentified.

Germline assignment: CDR1 SGHRS and CDR2 YFSETQ. The CDR3 consists of 14 residues. Trimming left V 3 bases short and J 3 bases short, with 12 bases between. The chain links TRBV5-1 to TRBJ2-5, with D possibly called TRBD1 or TRBD2 (5 bases each). This TCR came from a young man in good health. Sequenced sample: naive CD4+ T cells sorted from blood. As for subset: CD45RA+ positively selected. The CDR3 reads CASSSLMGEETQYF. The CDR3 DNA reads TGCGCCAGCAGCTCCCTCATGGGGGAAGAGACCCAGTACTTC.